These 14 T cell receptor beta chains originate from one sample sequenced in a study of CD8+ T cells in alopecia areata. RNA was extracted and reverse transcribed into cDNA as the sequencing template. This table comes from immunoSEQ multiplex PCR, and its TCRdb copy is limited to in-frame clones, with some not included. The sample has about 200,000 clones, 50% to 65% seen once. Specimen: CD4+ T cells sorted from blood, collected at week 0. Source of these receptors: a human donor with alopecia areata.

CDR3 nucleotides: TGTGCCTGGAGTGAGCTAGCGGTTAGCACAGATACGCAGTATTTT. Its protein is CAWSELAVSTDTQYF. The chain is built from TRBV30 and TRBJ2-3; TRBD2 agrees at 7 bases. The CDR3 length is 15 residues. With V trimmed by 1 base and J by 0 bases, 4 bases remained unmatched. Germline V gives CDR1 GTSNPN, CDR2 SVGIG (reference sequence).

The V call is TRBV18, the J call TRBJ1-6; D perhaps matches TRBD1 (5 bases). CDR3 size: 15 residues. The germline gives CDR1 KGHSH, CDR2 LQKENI. With 3 bases removed from V and 5 bases from J, the gap between germline ends came to 11 bases. The CDR3 loop is CASSPPVGDNSPLHF. The DNA for the CDR3 is TGTGCCAGCTCACCTCCGGTGGGGGATAATTCACCCCTCCACTTT.

V gene TRBV7-2 combines with J gene TRBJ1-4; D is perhaps TRBD1 (6 bases). V lost 6 bases to trimming and J lost 8 bases, with 19 bases between them. This CDR3 spans 15 amino acids. From germline, CDR1 is SGHTA and CDR2 FQGNSA. CDR3 sequence reads: CASRPWGGASEKLFF. The CDR3 DNA reads TGTGCCAGCAGGCCGTGGGGGGGCGCTTCCGAAAAACTGTTTTTT.

This chain links TRBV6-5 with TRBJ2-7; D uncertain. The CDR3 has 14 residues. V lost 5 bases and J lost 2, with 13 bases in between. Germline V CDR1 and CDR2: MNHEY, SVGAGI. The CDR3: CASSPLEITYEQYF. Written as DNA, the CDR3 is TGTGCCAGCAGTCCACTCGAGATCACCTACGAGCAGTACTTC.

The chain employs TRBV27 and TRBJ2-1, with 7 bases lining up with TRBD2. CDR3 length: 16 residues. The germline gives CDR1 MNHEY, CDR2 SMNVEV (reference sequence). V gave up 5 bases and J gave up 5 bases; unmatched junction bases: 12. For the CDR3, the DNA is TGTGCCAGCAGTGATCGGCTTAGCGGGCCTAACAATGAGCAGTTCTTC. Its protein product is CASSDRLSGPNNEQFF.

This clone was counted between two and nine times. V gene TRBV6-5 combines with J gene TRBJ1-2; possible D gene TRBD1, 6 bases. CDR3 length: 13 amino acids. V lost 6 bases and J lost 8, with 16 bases in between. Germline lookup yields CDR1 MNHEY and CDR2 SVGAGI. The CDR3 protein is CASRDTGSVGYTF. The CDR3 DNA follows: TGTGCCAGCAGAGATACAGGGTCTGTCGGCTACACCTTC.

The V and J genes are TRBV4-1 and TRBJ1-1; D is unclear. Trimming cost V 0 bases and J 3 bases, with 8 bases left between them. CDR1 is MGHRA, CDR2 YSYEKL, per germline. This CDR3 contains 14 residues. DNA for the CDR3: TGCGCCAGCAGCCAAGAAACTAAGGACACTGAAGCTTTCTTT. Its translation is CASSQETKDTEAFF.

CDR3 residues: CASSLKGGNTIYF. CDR3 DNA sequence: TGTGCCAGCAGCTTGAAAGGAGGAAACACCATATATTTT. The V call is TRBV5-6, the J call TRBJ1-3; unclear D gene. Trimming pared 1 base from V and 4 bases from J, leaving 6 bases between. CDR3 length: 13 residues. Per germline, CDR1 SGHDT and CDR2 YYEEEE. Combining the CDR3 with reference TRBV5-6 and TRBJ1-3 gives the whole variable domain DAGVTQSPTHLIKTRGQQVTLRCSPKSGHDTVSWYQQALGQGPQFIFQYYEEEERQRGNFPDRFSGHQFPNYSSELNVNALLLGDSALYLCASSLKGGNTIYFGEGSWLTVV.

Regarding this clone: The junction and the germline gene differ at one end; a read error may be behind it. This chain uses TRBV29-1 with TRBJ2-1, with a possible D match to TRBD2 (5 bases). The CDR3 loop spans 12 amino acids. CDR1 is SQVTM and CDR2 is ANQGSEA in the germline V gene. Here the CDR3 reads CSAELAIRTHVF. The CDR3 DNA sequence: TGCAGCGCTGAATTAGCAATTAGGACTCACGTCTTC.

A few counts support this clone. The J gene is TRBJ1-2, the V gene TRBV2; TRBD1 matches 9 bases. V lost 5 bases, J lost 2 bases, and 3 bases stayed unmatched. This CDR3 is built from 14 residues. The germline V gene encodes CDR1 SNHLY and CDR2 FYNNEI. The CDR3 sequence is CASSLQGANYGYTF. The CDR3 region has the DNA TGTGCCAGCAGTTTACAGGGGGCCAACTATGGCTACACCTTC. Based on the CDR3 plus reference TRBV2 and TRBJ1-2, the full variable domain is EPEVTQTPSHQVTQMGQEVILRCVPISNHLYFYWYRQILGQKVEFLVSFYNNEISEKSEIFDDQFSVERPDGSNFTLKIRSTKLEDSAMYFCASSLQGANYGYTFGSGTRLTVV.

In DNA, the CDR3 is TGTGCCAGCAGCCCCCTACGATCCAGCGGGGGGGAGGATGAGCAGTTCTTC. Protein sequence: CASSPLRSSGGEDEQFF. The chain carries TRBV7-8 and TRBJ2-1; 10 nucleotides align to TRBD2. The length of the CDR3 is 17 residues. Germline-derived CDR1 and CDR2 are SGHVS and FQNEAQ. V lost 5 bases and J lost 8; bases outside the gene matches: 15.

This sequence joins TRBV6-5 and TRBJ1-1; D call uncertain. The CDR3 has 14 amino acids. Germline values: CDR1 MNHEY, CDR2 SVGAGI. V was trimmed by 2 bases and J by 3 bases, leaving 10 bases between them. CDR3 sequence reads: CASSYRARDTEAFF. The DNA for the CDR3 is TGTGCCAGCAGTTACAGGGCCCGGGACACTGAAGCTTTCTTT.

This clone has just a few counts. This chain uses TRBV23-1 with TRBJ2-7, with D perhaps matching TRBD1 (5 bases). TRBV23-1 is designated an ORF whose function remains uncertain. The CDR3 consists of 14 residues. Trimming left V 7 bases short and J 0 bases short, with 13 bases between. The CDR3 region has the DNA TGCGCCAGCATCCGGACAAAACTCTCCTACGAGCAGTACTTC. It encodes CASIRTKLSYEQYF.

The chain employs TRBV7-2 and TRBJ1-6, with D maybe TRBD1 (6 bases). V was cut by 5 bases and J by 13 bases, with 18 bases left in between. Germline loops: CDR1 SGHTA, CDR2 FQGNSA. The CDR3 runs to 14 residues. The CDR3 reads CASSPDRPQDPLHF. CDR3 bases: TGTGCCAGCAGCCCTGACAGGCCGCAGGATCCCCTCCACTTT.